This T cell receptor (beta chain) was sequenced during a study of OX40 agonist ivuxolimab in advanced cancers. In terms of the full investigation: The costimulatory receptor OX40 (CD134) was targeted by ivuxolimab, a fully human IgG2 agonistic monoclonal antibody. Intravenous ivuxolimab was administered to patients every 2 weeks at six dose levels: 0.01, 0.1, 0.3, 1.5, 3 and 10 mg/kg. Of the roughly 54 patients in dose escalation, about 20 had hepatocellular carcinoma, roughly 15 had melanoma, 9 had renal cell carcinoma and 9 had head and neck cancer. A male proportion of roughly 80% and a mean age of approximately 61 years, ranging from about 20 to 80, were recorded for the dose-escalation cohort. Prior anti-PD-1, anti-PD-L1 or anti-CTLA-4 therapy was permitted, and checkpoint inhibitors had been received by 30% to 40% of dose-escalation patients. Partial responses occurred in three dose-escalation patients: two with cutaneous melanoma and one with hepatocellular carcinoma. The purpose of peripheral TCRbeta sequencing was to test whether ivuxolimab changed TCR sequence diversity and led to clonal T-cell expansion. The monotherapy dose-escalation portion (N ≈ 50 patients) of the phase I ivuxolimab trial is reported in the paper. Results the study describes overall, beyond this receptor: Antigen specificity was not determined for the clonally expanded peripheral T cells. In partial responders in the 0.1-3.0 mg/kg groups, normalized peripheral clonal expansion was found to be among the lowest, especially among CD8+ T cells. At doses of 0.1 to 3.0 mg/kg, clonal expansion of both CD4+ and CD8+ T cells in blood was seen between baseline and week 6. Low levels of normalized T-cell clonal expansion were also seen in some patients who did not respond. After ivuxolimab, expanded clones were on average more numerous among CD8+ T cells than among CD4+ T cells.

The trial excluded patients who had a history of autoimmune disease or were on systemic immunosuppression. In every dose cohort, peripheral blood was drawn for TCR sequencing at baseline, cycle 4 day 1, and cycle 7 day 1. Samples were obtained from an open-label, multicenter, first-in-human phase I dose-escalation trial of ivuxolimab. Adults with locally advanced or metastatic melanoma, renal cell, hepatocellular, or head and neck squamous cell carcinoma were enrolled in the trial. Before TCR sequencing, CD4+ and CD8+ T cells were separately sorted from peripheral blood. The germline V gene yields SGHTA for CDR1 and FQGNSA for CDR2. From the cysteine up to the phenylalanine, the CDR3 has a length of 13 residues. The DNA shown is the 39-base CDR3, in frame from base 1. Germline trimming amounts to 4 bases on V and 9 bases on J, with 6 as the count of junction bases outside the gene matches. Genomic DNA was isolated from the sorted cells so that the TCRbeta CDR3 region could be sequenced. The immunoSEQ Assay was used for sequencing of TCRbeta CDR3 regions. TCRdb's version of the immuneACCESS table is confined to in-frame rearrangements and falls short of the full clone set. An unresolved V gene accounts for under half of the shortfall where checked; the remainder is of unknown origin. The sample table lists some 49,000 clones, over 75% of them with a count of one. The top ten clones comprise over 6.5% of the sample.

About this clone: Its specific antigen is unknown. No base quality information exists; no much larger clone differs at one position.

Sequences were derived from CD4+ or CD8+ T cells sorted from blood, sampled in a trial of the OX40 agonist ivuxolimab. This chain joins TRBV7-2 to TRBJ1-5, with 7 bases aligning to TRBD1. This clonotype was obtained from an adult with an advanced solid tumor such as melanoma, head and neck, liver or kidney cancer. The CDR3 is CASSSGQDRPQHF. In nucleotides, the sequence is TGTGCCAGCAGCTCCGGACAGGATAGGCCCCAGCATTTT.